This T cell receptor beta chain was sequenced in a study of beta chain features in type 1 diabetes. Study-wide background: Age, gender, cell numbers and subset yield matched between patients and controls. Examination of sorted cells across all samples involved approximately 100,000,000 cells. Whole-study findings and limits: Shorter TCRB CDR3s, moderately but significantly so, were found in Type 1 diabetes patients in all four CD4+ subsets.

A sort by CD45RO/CCR7/CD25/CD127/CD95/CD27 yielded CD4+ naive, central memory, regulatory and stem cell-like memory cells. TCRB transcripts that were expressed got sequenced, as all of the isolated RNA had been reverse transcribed. Method: immunoSEQ multiplex PCR; TCRdb's copy keeps in-frame clones and lacks some. Among 300,000 to 350,000 clones listed, 13% were seen once. Germline loops: CDR1 KGHSH, CDR2 LQKENI. This CDR3 spans 14 amino acids. J lost 4 bases, V lost 3 bases, and 5 bases had no gene match. In the case of this clone: Its specificity is unknown.

The source of this sequence is a woman in her late teens or twenties with type 1 diabetes. Sequenced: naive CD4+ T cells from blood. The chain recombines TRBV18 with TRBJ2-5; 7 bases line up with TRBD1. The DNA for the CDR3 is TGTGCCAGCTCACCCACAGGGGTTGGAGAGACCCAGTACTTC. Residues: CASSPTGVGETQYF. The full variable domain, its missing parts supplied by reference TRBV18 and TRBJ2-5, is NAGVMQNPRHLVRRRGQEARLRCSPMKGHSHVYWYRQLPEEGLKFMVYLQKENIIDESGMPKERFSAEFPKEGPSILRIQQVVRGDSAAYFCASSPTGVGETQYFGPGTRLLVL.